This T cell receptor (beta chain) is drawn from a study of early T cells in non-severe SARS-CoV-2 infection. TCRdb redid the calling of the 5' RACE reads with MiXCR, one entry per CDR3 protein. The table has some 50,000 distinct CDR3 sequences, more than 9% seen once. As for this clonotype: The germline gene is not matched at one end of the junction; a read error may be the cause.

CDR3 length: 14 amino acids. Germline V gene data show CDR1 as SNHLY and CDR2 as FYNNEI. This sequence joins TRBV2 and TRBJ1-5; 11 bases agree with TRBD1. This sequence was found in an adult who was a healthcare worker with PCR-confirmed SARS-CoV-2 infection or an uninfected control (not recorded which). Sequencing was carried out using whole blood. The CDR3 protein is CASRGTGGDQPQHF. In DNA, the CDR3 is TGTGCCAGCAGGGGGACAGGGGGAGATCAGCCCCAACATTTT.